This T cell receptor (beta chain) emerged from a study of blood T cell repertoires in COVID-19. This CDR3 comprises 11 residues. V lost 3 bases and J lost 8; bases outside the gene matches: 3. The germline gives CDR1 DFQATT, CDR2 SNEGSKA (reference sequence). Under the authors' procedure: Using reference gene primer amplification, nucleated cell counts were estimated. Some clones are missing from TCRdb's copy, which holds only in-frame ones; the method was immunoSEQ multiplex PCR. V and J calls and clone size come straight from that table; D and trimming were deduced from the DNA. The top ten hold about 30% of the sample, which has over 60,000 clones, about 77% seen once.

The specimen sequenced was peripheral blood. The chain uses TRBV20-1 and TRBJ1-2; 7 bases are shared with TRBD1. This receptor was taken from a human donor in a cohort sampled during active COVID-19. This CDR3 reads CSASQQGGYTF. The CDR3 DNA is TGCAGTGCTAGCCAACAGGGGGGCTACACCTTC.